These 20 T cell receptor beta chains were all obtained from the same sample, sequenced in a study of T-cell reconstitution after alpha-beta-depleted transplantation in children. Preparing the TCRbeta library involved the use of unique molecular identifiers. TCRdb fed the PCR reads into MiXCR, producing one record per CDR3 protein. In the table there are roughly 120,000 distinct CDR3 sequences, 23% of which are singletons. The sequencing used PBMCs, mostly from graft donor cells, collected 180 days after TCRalphabeta/CD19-depleted stem cell transplant. The receptor source for this set is a male patient aged 2 to 9 who had a stem cell transplant for chronic granulomatous disease, so the T cells may come from the graft donor.

This clonotype has a handful of counts. V and J are TRBV5-1 and TRBJ2-2; D remains ambiguous. Trimming shortened V by 4 bases and J by 0 bases, and 10 bases separated the two germline ends. This CDR3 region has 15 residues. The germline V gene encodes CDR1 SGHRS and CDR2 YFSETQ. The CDR3 sequence: CASSPGPANTGELFF. The CDR3 bases are TGCGCCAGCAGCCCGGGCCCCGCGAACACCGGGGAGCTGTTTTTT.

This clonotype was recorded at least ten times. CDR3 DNA: TGCAGTGCTAGACAGTGGCAGAACTATGGCTACACCTTC. Its translation is CSARQWQNYGYTF. The rearrangement joins TRBV20-1 to TRBJ1-2; D unresolved. Germline CDR1 and CDR2: DFQATT and SNEGSKA (reference sequence). The germline V and J ends were trimmed by 2 bases and 2 bases, with 9 bases remaining between them. There are 13 residues in the CDR3.

Ten or more counts support this clonotype. The V and J genes are TRBV20-1 and TRBJ2-7; D ambiguous. Trimming pared 3 bases from V and 6 bases from J, leaving 12 bases between. Germline V gene lookup returns CDR1 DFQATT and CDR2 SNEGSKA (reference sequence). This CDR3 contains 12 residues. The CDR3 DNA follows: TGCAGTGCTAGTCCCTCTGCTCTCGAGCAGTACTTC. Its protein is CSASPSALEQYF.

The chain has TRBV5-6 and TRBJ1-6, with 9 bases lining up with TRBD1. V shed 2 bases and J 7 bases; nucleotides not matched to a gene: 1. The CDR3 is 14 amino acids. Germline loops: CDR1 SGHDT, CDR2 YYEEEE. CDR3 in DNA: TGTGCCAGCAGCTTCGGGACAGGGAATTCACCCCTCCACTTT. Its protein is CASSFGTGNSPLHF.

This clonotype was observed many times. The rearrangement links TRBV5-1 to TRBJ2-1; D assignment may be TRBD1 or TRBD2 (6 bases each). From germline, CDR1 is SGHRS and CDR2 YFSETQ. V dropped 4 bases and J dropped 6 bases, with 23 bases sitting between them. This CDR3 has 17 amino acids. Here the CDR3 DNA reads TGCGCCAGCAGCAGGGCTACTGGACAGCGGGTCGGCAATGAGCAGTTCTTC. It encodes CASSRATGQRVGNEQFF.

Only a few counts were recorded for this clonotype. The chain links TRBV29-1 to TRBJ1-1, with 9 positions matching TRBD1. The CDR3 runs to 12 residues. J lost 14 bases, V lost 3 bases, and 10 bases had no gene match. In germline, CDR1 is SQVTM, CDR2 ANQGSEA. The CDR3 protein is CSVDSGQGFLFF. In nucleotides, the CDR3 is TGCAGCGTTGATTCGGGACAGGGTTTCCTGTTCTTT. The full variable domain, rest sourced from reference TRBV29-1 and TRBJ1-1, is SAVISQKPSRDICQRGTSLTIQCQVDSQVTMMFWYRQQPGQSLTLIATANQGSEATYESGFVIDKFPISRPNLTFSTLTVSNMSPEDSSIYLCSVDSGQGFLFFGQGTRLTVV.

This clonotype was seen a few times. J is TRBJ2-7 and V is TRBV20-1; D is tentatively TRBD1 or TRBD2 (5 bases each). The CDR3 spans 14 residues. Germline V gene data show CDR1 as DFQATT and CDR2 as SNEGSKA (reference sequence). V lost 6 bases to trimming and J lost 3 bases, with 18 bases between them. The CDR3, as DNA: TGCAGTGCAGAGGGCCAGGGAATAAACTACGAGCAGTACTTC. Translating gives CSAEGQGINYEQYF.

The chain combines TRBV9 with TRBJ2-1, with D tentatively TRBD1 or TRBD2 (6 bases each). V was pared by 4 bases and J by 7 bases, with 15 bases between. The CDR3 is 14 amino acids. Germline V gives CDR1 SGDLS, CDR2 YYNGEE. DNA for the CDR3: TGTGCCAGCAGCCAGGGGACTGACTGGAATGAGCAGTTCTTC. It codes for CASSQGTDWNEQFF.

This clonotype is judged medium-sized (0.01 to 0.1%). The chain joins TRBV20-1 to TRBJ2-5; 14 bases fit TRBD2. Looked up from germline, CDR1 is DFQATT and CDR2 is SNEGSKA (reference sequence). The CDR3 length is 15 residues. J lost 2 bases, V lost 7 bases, and 6 bases had no gene match. The CDR3 DNA is TGCAGTGGACTAGCGGGAGGGAGATCTCAAGAGACCCAGTACTTC. It codes for CSGLAGGRSQETQYF.

This clonotype turned up a few times. The chain has TRBV5-5 and TRBJ2-3, with D possibly matching TRBD1 (6 bases). Trimming stripped 4 bases from V and 2 bases from J, with 14 bases between. CDR1 is SGHKS, CDR2 YYEKEE, per germline (reference sequence). This CDR3 spans 15 amino acids. The CDR3 spells CASSRMDSLTDTQYF. The CDR3 coding sequence is TGTGCCAGCAGCCGCATGGACAGTCTCACAGATACGCAGTATTTT.

This clonotype was picked up many times. The gene calls are TRBV10-1 and TRBJ2-7; D perhaps matches TRBD1 (7 bases). Trimming removed 4 bases at V and 5 bases at J, with 18 bases between. This CDR3 spans 15 amino acids. The germline gives CDR1 WNHNN, CDR2 SYGVQD (reference sequence). This CDR3 is CASSVGGGNRNEQYF. The CDR3 nucleotides read TGCGCCAGCAGTGTTGGAGGGGGCAATCGTAACGAGCAGTACTTC.

This clonotype has a count of ten or more. The rearrangement joins TRBV29-1 to TRBJ2-7; a weak D match, TRBD1 (6 bases). The CDR3 is 14 amino acids. Germline values: CDR1 SQVTM, CDR2 ANQGSEA. The V end was cut by 7 bases, the J end by 0 bases, with 16 bases between. As DNA, the CDR3 is TGCAGCGCCACGTGGGGGCCGAGCTCCTACGAGCAGTACTTC. Residues: CSATWGPSSYEQYF.

This clonotype was counted many times. V gene TRBV20-1 combines with J gene TRBJ2-7; 11 positions agree with TRBD2. The CDR3 loop spans 15 amino acids. Germline lookup yields CDR1 DFQATT and CDR2 SNEGSKA (reference sequence). J lost 5 bases, V lost 0 bases, and 6 bases had no gene match. As DNA, the CDR3 is TGCAGTGCTAGAGATTTCACTAGCGGGAGTAACGAGCAGTACTTC. Amino acid sequence: CSARDFTSGSNEQYF.

This clonotype has only a few counts. V usage is TRBV27 and J usage is TRBJ2-3; possibly TRBD1 or TRBD2 for D (5 bases each). Germline V gene data show CDR1 as MNHEY and CDR2 as SMNVEV (reference sequence). The CDR3 runs to 17 residues. The V and J ends lost 5 bases and 4 bases respectively, with 22 bases between them. The CDR3 DNA follows: TGTGCCAGCAGTAGTTCCGGGGCCGGGCCACGGCCAGATACGCAGTATTTT. It yields the protein CASSSSGAGPRPDTQYF.

This clonotype was counted ten times or more. The CDR3 nucleotides read TGCAGTGCCGATGGGGCTAATGAAAAACTGTTTTTT. This codes for CSADGANEKLFF. The chain recombines TRBV20-1 with TRBJ1-4, with D uncertain. V was clipped by 6 bases and J by 3 bases, with 8 bases between them. Germline CDR1 DFQATT, CDR2 SNEGSKA (reference sequence). The CDR3 contains 12 residues.

This clonotype was seen at least ten times. This rearrangement joins TRBV20-1 to TRBJ2-3, with D hard to call. V was shortened by 6 bases and J by 0 bases, with 10 bases between the two germline ends. The CDR3 contains 13 residues. CDR1 is DFQATT, CDR2 SNEGSKA, per germline (reference sequence). The CDR3 spells CSADVGSTDTQYF. The CDR3 coding sequence is TGCAGTGCCGACGTCGGAAGCACAGATACGCAGTATTTT.

Only a few counts were recorded for this clonotype. J is TRBJ2-1 and V is TRBV4-2; D remains ambiguous. Germline V gives CDR1 LGHNA, CDR2 YNFKEQ. The CDR3 is made up of 13 amino acids. Trimming took off 0 bases at V and 7 bases at J, with 7 bases between the two ends. The chain's CDR3 is CASSQESPNEQFF. In nucleotides, the CDR3 is TGTGCCAGCAGCCAAGAAAGTCCGAATGAGCAGTTCTTC.

The chain combines TRBV7-9 with TRBJ1-4, with a possible D match to TRBD1 (6 bases). Per germline, CDR1 SEHNR and CDR2 FQNEAQ (reference sequence). Deletions cut 5 bases from V and 2 bases from J, with 9 bases between. The CDR3 covers 14 residues. CDR3 residues: CASSPRGTNEKLFF. The CDR3 nucleotides read TGTGCCAGCAGCCCAAGGGGGACTAATGAAAAACTGTTTTTT. Full variable domain (outside the CDR3, taken from reference TRBV7-9 and TRBJ1-4): DTGVSQNPRHKITKRGQNVTFRCDPISEHNRLYWYRQTLGQGPEFLTYFQNEAQLEKSRLLSDRFSAERPKGSFSTLEIQRTEQGDSAMYLCASSPRGTNEKLFFGSGTQLSVL.

The rearrangement links TRBV5-1 to TRBJ1-2; D remains unclear. Germline V gene sequence: CDR1 SGHRS, CDR2 YFSETQ. CDR3 length: 13 amino acids. Trimming removed 0 bases at V and 8 bases at J, with 11 bases between. DNA of the CDR3: TGCGCCAGCAGCTTGGGGAGAGTCGAAGGCTACACCTTC. Its protein is CASSLGRVEGYTF.

Ten or more counts support this clonotype. The J gene is TRBJ2-7, the V gene TRBV13; tentative D call: TRBD2 (5 bases). The V end lost 7 bases, the J end lost 3 bases, and 10 bases lay between the germline ends. This CDR3 has 12 residues. Germline lookup yields CDR1 PRHDT and CDR2 FYEKMQ (reference sequence). The CDR3 reads CASTTEGYEQYF. The DNA for the CDR3 is TGTGCCAGCACCACCGAGGGCTACGAGCAGTACTTC.